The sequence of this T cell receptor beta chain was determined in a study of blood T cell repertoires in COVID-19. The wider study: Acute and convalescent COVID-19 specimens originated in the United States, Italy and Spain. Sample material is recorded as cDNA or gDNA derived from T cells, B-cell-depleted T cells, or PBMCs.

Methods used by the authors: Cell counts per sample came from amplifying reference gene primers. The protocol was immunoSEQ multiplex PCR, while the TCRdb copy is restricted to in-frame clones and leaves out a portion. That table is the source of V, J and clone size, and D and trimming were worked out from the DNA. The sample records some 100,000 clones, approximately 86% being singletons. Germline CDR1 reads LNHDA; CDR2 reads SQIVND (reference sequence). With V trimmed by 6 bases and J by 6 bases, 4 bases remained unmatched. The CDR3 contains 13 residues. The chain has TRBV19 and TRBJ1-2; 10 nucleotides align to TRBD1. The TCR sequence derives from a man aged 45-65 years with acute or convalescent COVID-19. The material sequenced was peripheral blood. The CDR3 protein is CASRTGGRDGYTF. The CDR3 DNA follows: TGTGCCAGTAGGACAGGGGGCAGGGATGGCTACACCTTC.